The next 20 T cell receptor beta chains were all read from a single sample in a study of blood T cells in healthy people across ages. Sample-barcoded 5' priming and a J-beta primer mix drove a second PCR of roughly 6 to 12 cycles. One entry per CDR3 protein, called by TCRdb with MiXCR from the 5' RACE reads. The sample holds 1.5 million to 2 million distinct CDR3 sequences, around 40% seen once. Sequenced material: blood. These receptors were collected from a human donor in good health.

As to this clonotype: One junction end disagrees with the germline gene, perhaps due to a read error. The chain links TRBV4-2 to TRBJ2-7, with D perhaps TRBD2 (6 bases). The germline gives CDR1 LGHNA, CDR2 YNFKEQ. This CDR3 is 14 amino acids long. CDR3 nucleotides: TGTGCCAGCGGCCAGTCGACTAGTCTGGACGAGCAGTACTTC. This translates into CASGQSTSLDEQYF.

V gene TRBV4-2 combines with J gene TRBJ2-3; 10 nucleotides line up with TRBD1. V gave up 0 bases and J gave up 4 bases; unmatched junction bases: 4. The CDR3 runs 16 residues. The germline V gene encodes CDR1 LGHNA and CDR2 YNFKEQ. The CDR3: CASSQDPGQGADTQYF. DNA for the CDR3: TGTGCCAGCAGCCAAGATCCCGGACAGGGGGCAGATACGCAGTATTTT.

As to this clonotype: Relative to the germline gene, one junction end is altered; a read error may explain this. CDR3 loop: CSVVNRPGEEVSCNEQFF. DNA of the CDR3: TGCAGCGTTGTGAACAGGCCAGGGGAAGAGGTCTCCTGCAATGAGCAGTTCTTC. The J gene is TRBJ2-1, the V gene TRBV29-1, with D maybe TRBD1 (6 bases). CDR1 and CDR2 from the germline V gene are SQVTM and ANQGSEA. The CDR3 consists of 18 residues.

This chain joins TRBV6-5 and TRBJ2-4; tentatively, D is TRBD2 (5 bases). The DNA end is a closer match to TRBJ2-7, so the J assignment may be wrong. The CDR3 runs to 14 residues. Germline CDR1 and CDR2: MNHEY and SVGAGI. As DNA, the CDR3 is TGTGCCAGCAGCCTCAAACGACGGGGTAACGAGCAGTACTTC. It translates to CASSLKRRGNEQYF.

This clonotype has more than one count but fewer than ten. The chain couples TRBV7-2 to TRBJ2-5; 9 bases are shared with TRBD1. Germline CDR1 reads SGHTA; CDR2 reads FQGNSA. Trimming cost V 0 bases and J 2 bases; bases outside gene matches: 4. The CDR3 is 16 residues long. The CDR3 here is CASSLAIGTGQETQYF. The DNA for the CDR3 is TGTGCCAGCAGCTTAGCGATCGGGACAGGGCAAGAGACCCAGTACTTC.

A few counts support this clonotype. In DNA form, the CDR3 reads TGTGCCAGCAGTTACAGCCGACGGCGACTAGCTAATGAGCAGTTCTTC. It yields the protein CASSYSRRRLANEQFF. This chain joins TRBV6-2 or TRBV6-3 and TRBJ2-1; 7 bases are a match to TRBD2. This CDR3 is built from 16 residues. The V gene's germline CDR1 is MNHEY and CDR2 SVGEGT. Germline trimming cut 2 bases from V and 7 bases from J; bases unmatched to any gene: 11.

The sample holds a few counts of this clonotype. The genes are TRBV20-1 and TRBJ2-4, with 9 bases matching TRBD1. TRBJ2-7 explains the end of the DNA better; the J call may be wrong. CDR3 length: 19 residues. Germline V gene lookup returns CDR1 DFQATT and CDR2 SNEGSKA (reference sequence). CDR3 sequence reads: CSARGISGTGSIVPYEQYF. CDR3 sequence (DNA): TGCAGTGCTAGAGGAATTTCCGGGACAGGGAGTATAGTTCCCTACGAGCAGTACTTC.

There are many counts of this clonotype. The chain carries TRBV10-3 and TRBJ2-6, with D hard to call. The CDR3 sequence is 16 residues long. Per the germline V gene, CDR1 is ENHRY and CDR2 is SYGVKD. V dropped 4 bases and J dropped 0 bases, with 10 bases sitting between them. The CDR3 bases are TGTGCCATCAGTGTAGCAACCGTCTCTGGGGCCAACGTCCTGACTTTC. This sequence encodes CAISVATVSGANVLTF.

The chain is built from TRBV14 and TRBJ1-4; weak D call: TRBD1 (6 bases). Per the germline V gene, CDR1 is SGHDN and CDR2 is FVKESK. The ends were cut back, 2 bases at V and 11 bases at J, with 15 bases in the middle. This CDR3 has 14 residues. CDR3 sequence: CASSQTPGTLKLFF. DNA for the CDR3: TGTGCCAGCAGCCAAACCCCCGGGACACTCAAACTGTTTTTT.

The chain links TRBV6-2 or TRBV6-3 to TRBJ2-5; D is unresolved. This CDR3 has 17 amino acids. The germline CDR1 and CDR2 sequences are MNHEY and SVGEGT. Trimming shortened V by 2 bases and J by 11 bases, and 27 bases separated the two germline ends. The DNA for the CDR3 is TGTGCCAGCAGTTACCCCTATACAAACTTGCTATACAATGAGCAGTACTTC. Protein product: CASSYPYTNLLYNEQYF.

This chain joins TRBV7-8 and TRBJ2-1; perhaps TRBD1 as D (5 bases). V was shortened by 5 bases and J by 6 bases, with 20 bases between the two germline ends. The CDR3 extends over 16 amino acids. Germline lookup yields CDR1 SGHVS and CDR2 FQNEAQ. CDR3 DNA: TGTGCCAGCAGCCCCCGCCAGGGCTTTTTTTCCAATGAGCAGTTCTTC. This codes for CASSPRQGFFSNEQFF.

The CDR3: CASSFGGRVNEQYF. CDR3 nucleotide sequence: TGTGCCAGCAGTTTTGGGGGGCGAGTCAACGAGCAGTACTTC. The J gene is TRBJ2-7, the V gene TRBV27, with D perhaps matching TRBD1 or TRBD2 (6 bases each). Between the trimmed V and J ends, which lost 3 bases and 5 bases, there was a span of 14 bases. CDR1 and CDR2 from the germline V gene are MNHEY and SMNVEV (reference sequence). There are 14 residues in the CDR3.

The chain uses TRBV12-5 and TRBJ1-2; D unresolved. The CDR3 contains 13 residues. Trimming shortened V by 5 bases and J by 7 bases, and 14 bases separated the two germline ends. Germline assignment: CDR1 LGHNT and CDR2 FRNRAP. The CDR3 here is CASGPGEGGGYTF. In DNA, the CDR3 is TGTGCTAGTGGTCCGGGAGAGGGTGGTGGCTACACCTTC. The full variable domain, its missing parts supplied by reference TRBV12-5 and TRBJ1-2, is DARVTQTPRHKVTEMGQEVTMRCQPILGHNTVFWYRQTMMQGLELLAYFRNRAPLDDSGMPKDRFSAEMPDATLATLKIQPSEPRDSAVYFCASGPGEGGGYTFGSGTRLTVV.

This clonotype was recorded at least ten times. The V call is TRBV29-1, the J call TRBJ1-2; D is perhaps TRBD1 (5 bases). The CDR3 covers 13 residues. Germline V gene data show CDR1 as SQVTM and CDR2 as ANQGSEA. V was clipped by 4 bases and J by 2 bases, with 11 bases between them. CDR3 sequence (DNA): TGCAGCGTTGTTTGGGGACCAAACTATGGCTACACCTTC. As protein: CSVVWGPNYGYTF.

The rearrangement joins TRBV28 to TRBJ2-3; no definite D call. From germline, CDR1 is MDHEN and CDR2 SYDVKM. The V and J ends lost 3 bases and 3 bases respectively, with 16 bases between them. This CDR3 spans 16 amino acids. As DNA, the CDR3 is TGTGCCAGCAGTTTGGCAGAAACCTCCAGAACAGATACGCAGTATTTT. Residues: CASSLAETSRTDTQYF. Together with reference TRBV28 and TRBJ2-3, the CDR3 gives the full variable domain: DVKVTQSSRYLVKRTGEKVFLECVQDMDHENMFWYRQDPGLGLRLIYFSYDVKMKEKGDIPEGYSVSREKKERFSLILESASTNQTSMYLCASSLAETSRTDTQYFGPGTRLTVL.

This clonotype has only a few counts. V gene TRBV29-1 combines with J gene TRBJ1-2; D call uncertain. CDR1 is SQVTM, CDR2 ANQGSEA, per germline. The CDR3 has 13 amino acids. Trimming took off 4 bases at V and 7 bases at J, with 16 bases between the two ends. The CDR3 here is CSVAAGRGSGYTF. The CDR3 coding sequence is TGCAGCGTTGCGGCGGGCCGTGGCAGTGGCTACACCTTC.

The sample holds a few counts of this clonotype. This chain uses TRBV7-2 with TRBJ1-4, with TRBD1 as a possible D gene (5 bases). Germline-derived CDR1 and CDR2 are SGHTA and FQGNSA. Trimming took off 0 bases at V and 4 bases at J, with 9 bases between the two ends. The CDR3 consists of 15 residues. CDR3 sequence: CASSLAPGLNEKLFF. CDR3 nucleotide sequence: TGTGCCAGCAGCTTAGCCCCGGGGCTTAATGAAAAACTGTTTTTT.

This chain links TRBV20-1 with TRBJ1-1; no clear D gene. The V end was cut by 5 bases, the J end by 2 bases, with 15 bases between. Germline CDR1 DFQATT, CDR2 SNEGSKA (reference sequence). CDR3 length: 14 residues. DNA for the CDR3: TGCAGTGCTCCAGAGTTTTGGGGTAACACTGAAGCTTTCTTT. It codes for CSAPEFWGNTEAFF.

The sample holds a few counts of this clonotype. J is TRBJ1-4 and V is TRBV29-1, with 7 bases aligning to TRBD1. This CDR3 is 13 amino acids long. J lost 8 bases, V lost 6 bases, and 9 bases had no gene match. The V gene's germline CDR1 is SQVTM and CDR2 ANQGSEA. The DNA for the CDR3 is TGCAGCGTCGCAAGGGGGCTCGGGGAAAAACTGTTTTTT. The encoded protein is CSVARGLGEKLFF.

CDR3 in DNA: TGTGCCAGCGGAAGACATACATGGAGTTCACCCCTCCACTTT. As protein: CASGRHTWSSPLHF. The V call is TRBV6-2 or TRBV6-3, the J call TRBJ1-6; D gene uncertain. Germline assignment: CDR1 MNHEY and CDR2 SVGEGT. The CDR3 runs 14 residues. V dropped 8 bases and J dropped 9 bases, with 17 bases sitting between them.